Sequencing of this TCR beta chain was carried out in a study of blood T cells in healthy people across ages. Next came a second PCR, run for roughly 6 to 11 cycles, which used a sample-barcoded 5' primer along with a J-beta primer mix. Through a template-switch adaptor with 12 random nucleotides, each cDNA molecule received a tag. MiXCR, applied by TCRdb to the 5' RACE reads, yields one record per CDR3 protein. The table shows about 1.7 million distinct CDR3 sequences, with roughly 27% occurring only once. To note about this clonotype: The antigen remains unidentified.

General observations from the study: Shifts in expanded clonotypes may have been confounded by donor CMV status, which was unknown. Naive CD4+ cell counts and diversity both ran higher in long-lived than in aged donors.

Trimming removed 9 bases at V and 6 bases at J, with 18 bases between. From germline, CDR1 is SNHLY and CDR2 FYNNEI. This CDR3 comprises 14 residues. V is TRBV2 and J is TRBJ2-1; maybe TRBD2 (5 bases). The TCR sequence derives from a woman in her twenties or thirties in good health. Sequenced input: blood. The CDR3 spells CARQLIESGNEQFF. The CDR3 DNA is TGTGCCAGACAATTAATAGAGAGCGGCAATGAGCAGTTCTTC.